This entry lists 27 T cell receptor beta chains sequenced from one sample in a study of CD8+ T cells in alopecia areata. Described treatment: oral pan-JAK inhibitor, 5-10 mg twice daily. RNA was isolated and reverse transcribed to cDNA, the sequencing template. The assay was immunoSEQ multiplex PCR, and TCRdb's table has in-frame clones only and misses some. The repertoire consists of about 210,000 clones, with less than 75% occurring once and the leading ten covering 1.6%. Here the sequenced sample was CD4+ T cells sorted from blood, taken at week 4, from a patient treated with tofacitinib. The receptors stem from a human donor with alopecia areata.

The genes are TRBV20-1 and TRBJ1-1, with TRBD1 matching over 9 bases. CDR3 length: 11 residues. Losses at the gene ends were 3 bases for V and 11 bases for J; bases not matched to a gene: 4. Germline CDR1 reads DFQATT; CDR2 reads SNEGSKA (reference sequence). The CDR3 loop is CSASWDREAFF. CDR3 DNA sequence: TGCAGTGCTAGTTGGGACAGGGAGGCTTTCTTT.

The table lists this clone with a few counts. The gene calls are TRBV4-3 and TRBJ1-2; TRBD1 aligns across 9 bases. The CDR3 covers 14 residues. The junction had 6 bases not matched to a gene; V was cut back by 6 bases and J by 4 bases. The germline V gene has CDR1 LGHNA and CDR2 YSLEER. The CDR3 nucleotides read TGCGCCAGCAGTAGCTTGGGACAGGGCTATGGCTACACCTTC. Translating gives CASSSLGQGYGYTF.

V is TRBV2 and J is TRBJ2-2; perhaps TRBD2 as D (6 bases). The germline V gene has CDR1 SNHLY and CDR2 FYNNEI. CDR3 length: 15 residues. Trimming removed 4 bases at V and 5 bases at J, with 14 bases between. The CDR3 coding sequence is TGTGCCAGCAGTGTCGGGGGTCCGGGGACCGGGGAGCTGTTTTTT. It yields the protein CASSVGGPGTGELFF.

CDR3 residues: CATSRGTGNSITEAFF. The DNA for the CDR3 is TGTGCCACCAGCAGAGGGACAGGGAATAGTATCACTGAAGCTTTCTTT. This chain links TRBV15 with TRBJ1-1, with 8 bases fitting TRBD1. The CDR3 spans 16 residues. Germline lookup yields CDR1 LNHNV and CDR2 YYDKDF (reference sequence). J gave up 4 bases and V 1 base, and 8 bases lay outside the gene matches.

This clone appeared a few times. The V gene is TRBV18, the J gene TRBJ2-5; a possible D gene is TRBD2 (6 bases). The CDR3 covers 14 residues. CDR1 is KGHSH and CDR2 is LQKENI in the germline V gene. V was clipped by 3 bases and J by 2 bases, with 10 bases between them. The CDR3 DNA reads as TGTGCCAGCTCACCTCGGAGGGAACAAGAGACCCAGTACTTC. Protein: CASSPRREQETQYF.

The chain carries TRBV9 and TRBJ1-1; D is ambiguous. CDR1 is SGDLS, CDR2 YYNGEE, per germline. This CDR3 comprises 13 residues. Trimming pared 1 base from V and 2 bases from J, leaving 6 bases between. Written as DNA, the CDR3 is TGTGCCAGCAGCGTAACAGTTAACACTGAAGCTTTCTTT. Translating gives CASSVTVNTEAFF.

The chain has TRBV4-3 and TRBJ2-3; D remains unclear. The CDR3 is 14 amino acids. Germline assignment: CDR1 LGHNA and CDR2 YSLEER. Trimming shortened V by 0 bases and J by 2 bases, and 6 bases separated the two germline ends. The CDR3 loop reads CASSQDKLTDTQYF. The CDR3 region has the DNA TGCGCCAGCAGCCAAGATAAACTCACAGATACGCAGTATTTT.

J is TRBJ2-5 and V is TRBV6-5; TRBD1 aligns across 7 bases. Germline CDR1 is MNHEY and CDR2 is SVGAGI. The CDR3 extends over 13 amino acids. Unmatched junction bases numbered 8, after V lost 7 bases and J lost 6 bases. Written as DNA, the CDR3 is TGTGCCAGCACGCCAGACAGGGTCCAGACCCAGTACTTC. Protein: CASTPDRVQTQYF.

The chain recombines TRBV29-1 with TRBJ2-3; a possible D gene is TRBD2 (6 bases). In germline, CDR1 is SQVTM, CDR2 ANQGSEA. V was trimmed by 4 bases and J by 8 bases, leaving 10 bases between them. The CDR3 has 11 amino acids. The CDR3, as DNA: TGCAGCGTTGTGGCGCGGGGTACGCAGTATTTT. Translating gives CSVVARGTQYF.

This clone was detected a few times. The chain employs TRBV7-3 and TRBJ2-3, with 8 bases that match TRBD1. CDR3 length: 15 amino acids. Germline-derived CDR1 and CDR2 are SGHTA and FQGTGA. The V segment lost 5 bases and the J segment 0 bases; nucleotides outside the gene matches: 4. As DNA, the CDR3 is TGTGCCAGCAGCGTGCAGGGGGCTAGCACAGATACGCAGTATTTT. Residues: CASSVQGASTDTQYF.

This chain links TRBV4-3 with TRBJ2-5; D is perhaps TRBD2 (6 bases). Germline CDR1 and CDR2: LGHNA and YSLEER. The CDR3 has 14 amino acids. V lost 4 bases to trimming and J lost 3 bases, with 12 bases between them. The CDR3 region is CASSRDWNEETQYF. Here the CDR3 DNA reads TGCGCCAGCAGCCGGGACTGGAACGAAGAGACCCAGTACTTC.

The rearrangement joins TRBV7-7 to TRBJ2-5; 14 bases line up with TRBD2. The CDR3 spans 16 residues. The V gene's germline CDR1 is SSHAT and CDR2 FNYEAQ (reference sequence). Trimming at V came to 5 bases and at J to 2 bases, leaving 4 bases not matched to a gene. The CDR3 is CASSLGTSGGQETQYF. The CDR3 nucleotides are TGTGCCAGCAGCCTGGGGACTAGCGGGGGTCAAGAGACCCAGTACTTC.

This clone appeared a single time. In nucleotides, the CDR3 is TGCGCCAGCGGCGTAACTCTAAACTCCTACGAGCAGTACTTC. Residues: CASGVTLNSYEQYF. The rearrangement uses TRBV4-3 and TRBJ2-7, with unresolved D. Germline lookup yields CDR1 LGHNA and CDR2 YSLEER. This CDR3 is built from 14 residues. V lost 8 bases to trimming and J lost 0 bases, with 14 bases between them.

The chain has TRBV30 and TRBJ1-1, with D uncertain. The germline V and J ends were trimmed by 4 bases and 11 bases, with 14 bases remaining between them. The germline V gene encodes CDR1 GTSNPN and CDR2 SVGIG (reference sequence). CDR3 length equals 11 residues. The CDR3: CAWKGGGGAFF. CDR3 bases: TGTGCCTGGAAGGGAGGTGGAGGGGCTTTCTTT.

This sequence joins TRBV30 and TRBJ1-1, with a tentative D call TRBD1 (5 bases). The CDR3 is 14 amino acids. Germline CDR1 reads GTSNPN; CDR2 reads SVGIG (reference sequence). V lost 3 bases and J 3 bases, leaving 14 bases between the germline ends. The CDR3 DNA reads TGTGCCTGGAGCGGGGCAGGGTGGGACACTGAAGCTTTCTTT. As protein: CAWSGAGWDTEAFF.

The chain links TRBV2 to TRBJ2-4; D gene ambiguous. With 3 bases removed from V and 0 bases from J, the gap between germline ends came to 9 bases. CDR3 length: 15 residues. Germline V gives CDR1 SNHLY, CDR2 FYNNEI. For the CDR3, the DNA is TGTGCCAGCAGTGAGGGCCCCCTAGCCAAAAACATTCAGTACTTC. Amino acid sequence: CASSEGPLAKNIQYF.

This chain joins TRBV10-3 and TRBJ2-2; TRBD1 might be the D (6 bases). V was pared by 3 bases and J by 4 bases, with 9 bases between. Germline CDR1 ENHRY, CDR2 SYGVKD. The CDR3 runs to 14 residues. The CDR3 loop is CAISEGQSTGELFF. CDR3 in DNA: TGTGCCATCAGTGAAGGACAGTCCACCGGGGAGCTGTTTTTT.

This rearrangement joins TRBV6-6 to TRBJ1-6, with D perhaps matching TRBD1 (5 bases). CDR1 and CDR2 from the germline V gene are MNHNY and SVGAGI (reference sequence). Trimming took off 5 bases at V and 7 bases at J, with 12 bases between the two ends. This CDR3 region has 14 residues. CDR3 bases: TGTGCCAGCAGTGGAGGGACGGTAAATTCACCCCTCCACTTT. Protein product: CASSGGTVNSPLHF.

The genes are TRBV4-3 and TRBJ1-2, with D possibly TRBD1 on 5 matching bases. V dropped 3 bases and J dropped 4 bases, with 12 bases sitting between them. The CDR3 contains 14 residues. From germline, CDR1 is LGHNA and CDR2 YSLEER. CDR3 sequence reads: CASSQTGTGYGYTF. Written as DNA, the CDR3 is TGCGCCAGCAGCCAGACCGGGACCGGCTATGGCTACACCTTC.

The rearrangement uses TRBV2 and TRBJ2-7; TRBD1 might be the D (6 bases). V lost 6 bases and J lost 6, with 12 bases in between. The CDR3 covers 12 residues. Germline CDR1 SNHLY, CDR2 FYNNEI. The CDR3: CASRGEGGEQYF. CDR3 DNA: TGTGCCAGCAGAGGAGAAGGGGGCGAGCAGTACTTC.

The chain recombines TRBV13 with TRBJ1-5; no clear D. Germline CDR1 PRHDT, CDR2 FYEKMQ (reference sequence). Trimming removed 5 bases from V and 4 bases from J, with 15 bases in between. The CDR3 covers 15 residues. The CDR3 protein is CASSNSGVSNQPQHF. CDR3 DNA: TGTGCCAGCAGCAACTCAGGTGTTAGTAATCAGCCCCAGCATTTT.

This clone was recorded only once. The chain links TRBV7-8 to TRBJ2-1, with 7 bases aligning to TRBD1. Per germline, CDR1 SGHVS and CDR2 FQNEAQ. Trimming removed 5 bases from V and 2 bases from J; junction bases left unmatched: 9. The CDR3 has 16 residues. CDR3 nucleotides: TGTGCCAGCAGCCACGGGACAGTTCTTACCTACAATGAGCAGTTCTTC. The encoded protein is CASSHGTVLTYNEQFF.

The DNA of the CDR3 is TGTGCCAGCTCACCGACCGGGACAGGGAGGTTCGAGCAGTACTTC. This gives the protein CASSPTGTGRFEQYF. The chain couples TRBV18 to TRBJ2-7, with 9 positions matching TRBD1. CDR3 length: 15 amino acids. Germline V gene sequence: CDR1 KGHSH, CDR2 LQKENI. V shed 3 bases, J shed 6 bases, and the junction held 9 bases outside the gene matches.

This clone was found a few times. The rearrangement links TRBV5-1 to TRBJ2-5, with 9 bases identical to TRBD1. V was pared by 4 bases and J by 5 bases, with 9 bases of the junction left unmatched. Per the germline V gene, CDR1 is SGHRS and CDR2 is YFSETQ. This CDR3 has 15 residues. This CDR3 reads CASSTTGQGGETQYF. CDR3 coding DNA: TGCGCCAGCAGCACCACGGGACAGGGCGGGGAGACCCAGTACTTC.

This clone was found once. The chain employs TRBV30 and TRBJ2-1; TRBD1 agrees at 9 bases. Germline V gives CDR1 GTSNPN, CDR2 SVGIG (reference sequence). The CDR3 contains 14 residues. The ends lost 1 base at V and 10 bases at J; junction bases unmatched: 8. The CDR3, as DNA: TGTGCCTGGAGTGCCCAGGGACAGGGTTTGGAGCAGTTCTTC. Protein: CAWSAQGQGLEQFF.

This clone was counted a few times. The genes are TRBV29-1 and TRBJ1-1, with 7 bases fitting TRBD1. Trimming took 4 bases from V and 5 from J; bases not matched to a gene: 10. CDR1 is SQVTM and CDR2 is ANQGSEA in the germline V gene. The CDR3 totals 14 residues. As DNA, the CDR3 is TGCAGCGTTGCTGACAGGGCGACAAGAACTGAAGCTTTCTTT. The encoded protein is CSVADRATRTEAFF.

This clone occurred a few times. The genes are TRBV6-5 and TRBJ1-1, with a tentative D call TRBD1 (5 bases). Germline loops: CDR1 MNHEY, CDR2 SVGAGI. This CDR3 spans 13 amino acids. V shed 7 bases and J shed 10 bases, with 19 bases lying between them. CDR3: CASKPPDSSGAFF. In DNA form, the CDR3 reads TGTGCCAGCAAACCCCCCGACAGTTCAGGAGCTTTCTTT.